The rows below give T cell receptor beta chains drawn from one sample of a study of immune cell composition in non-small cell lung cancer. Method: immunoSEQ multiplex PCR; TCRdb's copy keeps in-frame clones and lacks some. The table shows some 3,200 clones, with 65% to 80% occurring only once. Input material: lung tumor tissue. Every receptor here comes from a human donor with non-small cell lung cancer. Each CDR3 is given with its conserved first and last residue.

V gene	J gene	CDR3 protein
TRBV5-6	TRBJ2-1	CASVRQGTYNEQFF
TRBV5-1	TRBJ1-1	CASSLGGTDNTEAFF
TRBV4-1	TRBJ2-5	CASSQDWRGLETQYF
TRBV28	TRBJ2-2	CASSDQDYRGLRAGELFF
TRBV7-2	TRBJ2-1	CASSPAYRTGSYEQFF
TRBV5-1	TRBJ2-4	CASRPGQGAAKNIQYF
TRBV18	TRBJ2-5	CASSRGQLQETQYF
TRBV9	TRBJ1-2	CASRGDTGQNYGYTF
TRBV19	TRBJ1-2	CASSIDPGRGDGYTF
TRBV11-2	TRBJ1-2	CASSLGQYGYTF
TRBV7-8	TRBJ2-4	CASSFLNGEGDIQYF
TRBV27	TRBJ2-3	CASGGSFRDTQYF
TRBV6-4	TRBJ2-1	CASSDVLYNEQFF
TRBV6-1	TRBJ1-4	CASSEVGRDEKLFF
TRBV18	TRBJ2-1	CASSPFRDRQFF
TRBV6-1	TRBJ2-3	CASSPLGGARDTQYF
TRBV9	TRBJ1-3	CASSVTSQGASGNTIYF
TRBV11-2	TRBJ1-1	CASSLQNTEAFF
TRBV6-6	TRBJ2-3	CASTPRSSGTDTQYF
TRBV6-1	TRBJ2-7	CASRARTGFEQYF
TRBV6-1	TRBJ1-1	CASSKGDRGNTEAFF
TRBV7-2	TRBJ1-2	CASSLDRTSNYGYTF
TRBV6-4	TRBJ2-3	CASSDGRQTTDTQYF
TRBV6-5	TRBJ1-2	CASSYGSSGGYGYTF
TRBV7-9	TRBJ2-1	CASSFSGTSGGLFF
TRBV7-8	TRBJ2-2	CASSRGQATGELFF
TRBV6-1	TRBJ2-7	CASSVAGREEDEQYF
TRBV28	TRBJ1-3	CASSLHTENGNTIYF
TRBV18	TRBJ2-7	CASSPGQGTYEQYF
TRBV7-2	TRBJ1-5	CASSLYGSNQPQHF
TRBV5-8	TRBJ1-2	CASSRQGDPIYGYTF
TRBV6-6	TRBJ1-1	CASSLARRNTEAFF
TRBV6-5	TRBJ2-6	CASSPRGSGANVLTF
TRBV5-6	TRBJ1-2	CASSLTGGNYGYTF
TRBV27	TRBJ1-5	CASSSLRGNQPQHF
TRBV6-5	TRBJ1-5	CASSYSPGNQPQHF
TRBV4-3	TRBJ2-3	CASSQDRTSETTDTQYF
TRBV7-2	TRBJ2-7	CASSLRRGPGYEQYF
TRBV7-3	TRBJ2-2	CASSPISGTENTGELFF
TRBV30	TRBJ2-2	CAFTGPGELFF
TRBV7-9	TRBJ2-5	CASSLVPGDQETQYF
TRBV28	TRBJ1-5	CASTPTGGAQPQHF
TRBV27	TRBJ1-6	CASSYRVSYNSPLHF
TRBV7-3	TRBJ1-1	CASSLERGTEAFF
TRBV6-5	TRBJ1-1	CASRSAGAEAFF
TRBV7-9	TRBJ1-2	CASSLWQGTNYGYTF
TRBV11-1	TRBJ2-3	CASSLRRRGPSTDTQYF
TRBV18	TRBJ2-7	CASSPGFGSYEQYF
TRBV27	TRBJ1-2	CASSSRGENYGYTF